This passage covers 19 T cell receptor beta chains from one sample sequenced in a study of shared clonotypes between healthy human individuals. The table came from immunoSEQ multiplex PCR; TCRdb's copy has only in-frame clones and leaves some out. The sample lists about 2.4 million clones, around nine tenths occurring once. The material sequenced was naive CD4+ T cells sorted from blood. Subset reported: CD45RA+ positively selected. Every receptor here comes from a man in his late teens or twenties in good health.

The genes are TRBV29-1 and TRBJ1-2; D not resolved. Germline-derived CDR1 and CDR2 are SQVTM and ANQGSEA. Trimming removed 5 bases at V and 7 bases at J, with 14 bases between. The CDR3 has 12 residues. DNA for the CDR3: TGCAGCGTTCGTAGCATGCTTAGTGGCTACACCTTC. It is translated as CSVRSMLSGYTF.

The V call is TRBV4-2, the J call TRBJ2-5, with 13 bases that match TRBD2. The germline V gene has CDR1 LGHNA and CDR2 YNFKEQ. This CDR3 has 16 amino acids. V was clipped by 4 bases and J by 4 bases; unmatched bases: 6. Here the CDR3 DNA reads TGTGCCAGCAGCCGGTCACTAGCGGGGGGGCGAGAGACCCAGTACTTC. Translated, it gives CASSRSLAGGRETQYF.

The CDR3: CASRGVLAGDNEQFF. DNA for the CDR3: TGCGCCAGCAGGGGGGTACTAGCGGGGGATAATGAGCAGTTCTTC. V usage is TRBV10-2 and J usage is TRBJ2-1; 11 positions agree with TRBD2. The CDR3 length is 15 residues. V lost 6 bases and J lost 7; bases outside the gene matches: 8. CDR1 WSHSY and CDR2 SAAADI come from the germline V gene.

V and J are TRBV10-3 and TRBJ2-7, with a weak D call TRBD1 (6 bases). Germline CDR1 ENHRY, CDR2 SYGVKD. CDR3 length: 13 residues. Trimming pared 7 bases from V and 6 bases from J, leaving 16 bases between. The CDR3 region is CAITKDSPSEQYF. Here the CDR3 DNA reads TGTGCCATCACTAAGGACAGCCCCAGCGAGCAGTACTTC.

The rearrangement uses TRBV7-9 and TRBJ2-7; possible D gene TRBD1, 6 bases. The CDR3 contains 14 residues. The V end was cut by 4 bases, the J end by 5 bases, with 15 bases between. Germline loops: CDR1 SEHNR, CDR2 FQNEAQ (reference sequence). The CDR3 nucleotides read TGTGCCAGCAGCTCCACACAGGGTCACCACGAGCAGTACTTC. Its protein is CASSSTQGHHEQYF. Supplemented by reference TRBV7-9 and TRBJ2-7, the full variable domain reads DTGVSQNPRHKITKRGQNVTFRCDPISEHNRLYWYRQTLGQGPEFLTYFQNEAQLEKSRLLSDRFSAERPKGSFSTLEIQRTEQGDSAMYLCASSSTQGHHEQYFGPGTRLTVT.

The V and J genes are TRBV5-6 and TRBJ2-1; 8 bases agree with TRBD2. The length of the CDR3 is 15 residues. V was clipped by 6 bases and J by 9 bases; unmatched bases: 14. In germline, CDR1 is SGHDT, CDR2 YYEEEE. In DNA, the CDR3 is TGTGCCAGCATCTTAAGAGACGCGGGAGGACGTGAGCAGTTCTTC. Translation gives CASILRDAGGREQFF.

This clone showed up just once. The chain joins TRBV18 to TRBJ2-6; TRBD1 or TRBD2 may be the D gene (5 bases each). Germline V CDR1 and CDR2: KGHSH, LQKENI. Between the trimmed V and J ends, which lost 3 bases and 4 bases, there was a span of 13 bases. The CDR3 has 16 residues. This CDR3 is CASSPPGAPGANVLTF. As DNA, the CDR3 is TGTGCCAGCTCACCTCCCGGGGCTCCCGGGGCCAACGTCCTGACTTTC.

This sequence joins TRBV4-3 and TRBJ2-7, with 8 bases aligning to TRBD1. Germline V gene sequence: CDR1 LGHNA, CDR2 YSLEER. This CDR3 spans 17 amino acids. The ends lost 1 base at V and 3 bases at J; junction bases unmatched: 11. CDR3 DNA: TGCGCCAGCAGCCAAGGCCTGTTACAGGGGGGCGACTACGAGCAGTACTTC. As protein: CASSQGLLQGGDYEQYF.

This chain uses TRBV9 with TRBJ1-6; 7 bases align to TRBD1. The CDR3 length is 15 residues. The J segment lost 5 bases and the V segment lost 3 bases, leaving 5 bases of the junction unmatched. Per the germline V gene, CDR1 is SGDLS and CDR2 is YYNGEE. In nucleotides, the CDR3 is TGTGCCAGCAGCGCAGACAGGGCGGATAATTCACCCCTCCACTTT. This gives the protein CASSADRADNSPLHF.

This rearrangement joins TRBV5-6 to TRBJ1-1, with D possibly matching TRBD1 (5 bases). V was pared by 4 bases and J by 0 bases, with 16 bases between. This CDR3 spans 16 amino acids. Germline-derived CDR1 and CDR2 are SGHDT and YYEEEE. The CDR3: CASSAGTGRMNTEAFF. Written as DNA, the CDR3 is TGTGCCAGCAGCGCCGGTACAGGTAGAATGAACACTGAAGCTTTCTTT.

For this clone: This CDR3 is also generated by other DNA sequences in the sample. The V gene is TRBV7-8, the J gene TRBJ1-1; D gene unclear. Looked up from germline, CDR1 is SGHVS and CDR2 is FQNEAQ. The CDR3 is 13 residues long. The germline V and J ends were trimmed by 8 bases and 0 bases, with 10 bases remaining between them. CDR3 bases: TGTGCCAGCCGAAAGGATATGAACACTGAAGCTTTCTTT. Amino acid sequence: CASRKDMNTEAFF. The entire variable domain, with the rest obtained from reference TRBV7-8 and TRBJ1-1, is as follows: GAGVSQSPRYKVAKRGQDVALRCDPISGHVSLFWYQQALGQGPEFLTYFQNEAQLDKSGLPSDRFFAERPEGSVSTLKIQRTQQEDSAVYLCASRKDMNTEAFFGQGTRLTVV.

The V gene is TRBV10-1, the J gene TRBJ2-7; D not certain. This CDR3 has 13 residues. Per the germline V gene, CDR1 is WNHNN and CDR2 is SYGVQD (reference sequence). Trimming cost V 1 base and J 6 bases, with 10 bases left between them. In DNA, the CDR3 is TGCGCCAGCAGTGAGTTAGGTCGGAGCGAGCAGTACTTC. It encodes CASSELGRSEQYF.

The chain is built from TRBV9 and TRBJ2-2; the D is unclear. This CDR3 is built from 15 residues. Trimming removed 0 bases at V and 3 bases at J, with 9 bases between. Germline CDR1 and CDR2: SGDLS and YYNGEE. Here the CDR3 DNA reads TGTGCCAGCAGCGTAGCATTATCCGACACCGGGGAGCTGTTTTTT. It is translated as CASSVALSDTGELFF.

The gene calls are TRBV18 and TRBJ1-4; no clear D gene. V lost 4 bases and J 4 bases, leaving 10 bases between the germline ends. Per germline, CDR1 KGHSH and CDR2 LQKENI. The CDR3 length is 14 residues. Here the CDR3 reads CASSLGVSNEKLFF. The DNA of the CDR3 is TGTGCCAGCTCACTAGGCGTCAGTAATGAAAAACTGTTTTTT.

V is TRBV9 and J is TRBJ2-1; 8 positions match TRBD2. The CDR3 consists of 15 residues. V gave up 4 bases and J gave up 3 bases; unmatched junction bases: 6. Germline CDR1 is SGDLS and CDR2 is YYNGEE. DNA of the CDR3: TGTGCCAGCAGCCTTAGCGGGACTATCTACAATGAGCAGTTCTTC. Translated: CASSLSGTIYNEQFF.

The DNA for the CDR3 is TGTGCCAGCAGCTTGGTCCGGGTCGGAATAGCGGGAGTGGGCGAGCAGTACTTC. This gives the protein CASSLVRVGIAGVGEQYF. The chain recombines TRBV5-6 with TRBJ2-7; 9 positions agree with TRBD2. V dropped 0 bases and J dropped 6; count of bases not matched to a gene: 16. This CDR3 is 18 amino acids long. Germline V lookup: CDR1 SGHDT, CDR2 YYEEEE.

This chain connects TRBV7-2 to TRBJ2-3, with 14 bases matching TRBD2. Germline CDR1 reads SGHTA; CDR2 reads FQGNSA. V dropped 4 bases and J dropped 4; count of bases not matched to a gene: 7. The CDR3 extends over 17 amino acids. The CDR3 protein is CASSSGTSGSVSDTQYF. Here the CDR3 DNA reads TGTGCCAGCAGCTCAGGGACTAGCGGGAGTGTTTCAGATACGCAGTATTTT.

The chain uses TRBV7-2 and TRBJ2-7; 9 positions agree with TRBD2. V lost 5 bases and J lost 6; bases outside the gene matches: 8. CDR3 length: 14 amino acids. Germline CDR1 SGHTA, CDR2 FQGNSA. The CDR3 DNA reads TGTGCCAGCAGCCGCCGGGCGGGGGGGCTCGAGCAGTACTTC. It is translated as CASSRRAGGLEQYF.

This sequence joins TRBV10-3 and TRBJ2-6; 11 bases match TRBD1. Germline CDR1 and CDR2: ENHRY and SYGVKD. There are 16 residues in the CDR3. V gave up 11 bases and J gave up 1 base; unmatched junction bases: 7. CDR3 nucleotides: TGTGCCGCAAGGGGACAGGGGGAATCTGGGGCCAACGTCCTGACTTTC. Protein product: CAARGQGESGANVLTF.